One sample yielded the 20 T cell receptor beta chains listed below, sequenced in a study of identical twins. TCRdb called the 5' RACE reads again in MiXCR, with one record for every CDR3 protein. This table has 1,800,000 or so distinct CDR3 sequences, less than 40% appearing once. Input material: cord blood. These TCRs come from a newborn girl in good health.

This clonotype was observed a handful of times. V usage is TRBV28 and J usage is TRBJ1-1; TRBD1 might be the D (6 bases). The CDR3 spans 14 residues. CDR1 MDHEN and CDR2 SYDVKM come from the germline V gene. Trimming pared 7 bases from V and 4 bases from J, leaving 16 bases between. The CDR3 region has the DNA TGTGCCAGCACCCGTTTTCGACAGGCCACTGAAGCTTTCTTT. Its protein is CASTRFRQATEAFF.

The V call is TRBV7-9, the J call TRBJ1-4; D ambiguous. CDR3 length: 14 residues. V was cut by 1 base and J by 8 bases, with 11 bases left in between. Germline V gene data show CDR1 as SEHNR and CDR2 as FQNEAQ (reference sequence). The CDR3 here is CASSLGEGMEKLFF. The CDR3 bases are TGTGCCAGCAGCTTAGGAGAGGGCATGGAAAAACTGTTTTTT.

V usage is TRBV2 and J usage is TRBJ2-1, with D possibly matching TRBD2 (5 bases). Looked up from germline, CDR1 is SNHLY and CDR2 is FYNNEI. The CDR3 covers 16 residues. V was shortened by 6 bases and J by 0 bases, with 15 bases between the two germline ends. The DNA for the CDR3 is TGTGCCAGCAGGGTCCTCGGGGTAAGCTCCTACAATGAGCAGTTCTTC. Protein product: CASRVLGVSSYNEQFF.

The rearrangement joins TRBV20-1 to TRBJ2-7; unclear D gene. In germline, CDR1 is DFQATT, CDR2 SNEGSKA (reference sequence). The ends were cut back, 6 bases at V and 2 bases at J, with 8 bases in the middle. This CDR3 has 11 amino acids. Here the CDR3 reads CSAPAPYEQYF. In DNA, the CDR3 is TGCAGTGCACCCGCTCCCTACGAGCAGTACTTC.

In the case of this clonotype: Compared with germline, one end of the junction differs, possibly owing to a read error. This chain connects TRBV20-1 to TRBJ2-5; D tentatively fits TRBD1 or TRBD2 (5 bases each). This CDR3 region has 15 residues. Per germline, CDR1 DFQATT and CDR2 SNEGSKA (reference sequence). CDR3 amino acids: CGARIPGTTQETQYF. CDR3 bases: TGCGGTGCCCGCATACCCGGGACCACACAAGAGACCCAGTACTTC.

This rearrangement joins TRBV25-1 to TRBJ2-1; D may be TRBD2 (6 bases). The length of the CDR3 is 16 residues. V was cut by 2 bases and J by 2 bases, with 13 bases left in between. Per germline, CDR1 MGHDK and CDR2 SYGVNS. The CDR3 nucleotides are TGTGCCAGCAGTGAAAAGGTAGCGGTGACCTACAATGAGCAGTTCTTC. This sequence encodes CASSEKVAVTYNEQFF.

The chain uses TRBV20-1 and TRBJ1-2; weak D call: TRBD1 (5 bases). CDR3 size: 14 residues. Germline V CDR1 and CDR2: DFQATT, SNEGSKA (reference sequence). With 3 bases removed from V and 2 bases from J, the gap between germline ends came to 13 bases. CDR3 bases: TGCAGTGCTAGTGGTCGGGGCTGGAACTATGGCTACACCTTC. Protein sequence: CSASGRGWNYGYTF.

This clonotype was counted many times. The genes are TRBV9 and TRBJ2-7; D is possibly TRBD2 (5 bases). CDR1 SGDLS and CDR2 YYNGEE come from the germline V gene. CDR3 length equals 11 residues. Trimming left V 9 bases short and J 6 bases short, with 13 bases between. The CDR3 DNA is TGTGCCAAGAGGGCAGGCTCCGAGCAGTACTTC. Translation: CAKRAGSEQYF. The whole variable domain, remainder taken from reference TRBV9 and TRBJ2-7, is DSGVTQTPKHLITATGQRVTLRCSPRSGDLSVYWYQQSLDQGLQFLIQYYNGEERAKGNILERFSAQQFPDLHSELNLSSLELGDSALYFCAKRAGSEQYFGPGTRLTVT.

This clonotype was observed at least ten times. This chain uses TRBV4-1 with TRBJ2-5; 9 bases map to TRBD1. The CDR3 spans 14 residues. The germline CDR1 and CDR2 sequences are MGHRA and YSYEKL. Trimming at V came to 6 bases and at J to 3 bases, leaving 5 bases not matched to a gene. DNA for the CDR3: TGCGCCAGCAGTTCGGGACAGGGTAAAGAGACCCAGTACTTC. This encodes CASSSGQGKETQYF.

The chain combines TRBV20-1 with TRBJ1-1; D uncertain. In germline, CDR1 is DFQATT, CDR2 SNEGSKA (reference sequence). Trimming took off 0 bases at V and 1 base at J, with 9 bases between the two ends. The CDR3 is made up of 14 amino acids. CDR3 sequence reads: CSARESTGNTEAFF. CDR3 bases: TGCAGTGCTAGAGAGTCGACTGGGAACACTGAAGCTTTCTTT.

This clonotype was seen a handful of times. The chain is built from TRBV20-1 and TRBJ2-4; D uncertain. V gave up 4 bases and J gave up 5 bases, with 9 bases separating them. This CDR3 has 12 amino acids. CDR1 is DFQATT and CDR2 is SNEGSKA in the germline V gene (reference sequence). In DNA form, the CDR3 reads TGCAGTGCTAAGACGGGTCAAAACATTCAGTACTTC. Its protein is CSAKTGQNIQYF.

This clonotype has a count of ten or more. CDR3 sequence reads: CASTMTGGVYGYTF. CDR3 bases: TGTGCCAGCACCATGACAGGGGGTGTCTATGGCTACACCTTC. V and J are TRBV25-1 and TRBJ1-2; 9 bases are a match to TRBD1. CDR1 and CDR2 from the germline V gene are MGHDK and SYGVNS. V shed 7 bases and J 4 bases; nucleotides not matched to a gene: 7. The CDR3 has 14 residues.

In its sample, this clonotype was seen a few times. This rearrangement joins TRBV12-3 or TRBV12-4 to TRBJ2-1; 15 bases are shared with TRBD2. Trimming cost V 7 bases and J 4 bases; bases outside gene matches: 14. This CDR3 is 19 amino acids long. CDR3 sequence: CASTLRTSGGAGSYNEQFF. The CDR3 DNA reads as TGTGCCAGCACCCTACGGACTAGCGGGGGGGCAGGGAGTTACAATGAGCAGTTCTTC.

This clonotype was counted only a few times. V gene TRBV28 combines with J gene TRBJ2-3, with TRBD2 identical over 13 bases. Germline V gene sequence: CDR1 MDHEN, CDR2 SYDVKM. CDR3 length: 19 residues. J lost 4 bases, V lost 8 bases, and 18 bases had no gene match. Written as DNA, the CDR3 is TGTGCCAGCTACAACCCCCCCTCCGGGACTAGCGGGATCGCAGATACGCAGTATTTT. Translating gives CASYNPPSGTSGIADTQYF. Combining the CDR3 with reference TRBV28 and TRBJ2-3 gives the whole variable domain DVKVTQSSRYLVKRTGEKVFLECVQDMDHENMFWYRQDPGLGLRLIYFSYDVKMKEKGDIPEGYSVSREKKERFSLILESASTNQTSMYLCASYNPPSGTSGIADTQYFGPGTRLTVL.

The CDR3 reads CAISGTRYEQYF. DNA for the CDR3: TGTGCCATCTCCGGGACTAGGTACGAGCAGTACTTC. V is TRBV10-3 and J is TRBJ2-7; 8 bases map to TRBD2. This CDR3 is built from 12 residues. V gave up 8 bases and J gave up 4 bases; unmatched junction bases: 4. Germline V gene sequence: CDR1 ENHRY, CDR2 SYGVKD.

This clonotype was seen only a few times. The chain carries TRBV12-3 or TRBV12-4 and TRBJ1-5; a weak D match, TRBD1 (6 bases). V gave up 5 bases and J gave up 0 bases, with 14 bases separating them. The CDR3 runs to 16 residues. CDR3 nucleotides: TGTGCCAGCAGTGGGCAGGGGACCCATAGCAATCAGCCCCAGCATTTT. Residues: CASSGQGTHSNQPQHF.

The V call is TRBV2, the J call TRBJ2-7, with D uncertain. TRBJ2-5 explains the end of the DNA better; the J call may be wrong. From germline, CDR1 is SNHLY and CDR2 FYNNEI. The CDR3 runs 13 residues. In DNA form, the CDR3 reads TGTGCCAGCAAGGCAGGTCCTTTGGGGACCCAGTACTTC. Translated: CASKAGPLGTQYF.

DNA for the CDR3: TGCAGTGCTAGAGACCTAGCGATCTACGAGCAGTACTTC. As protein: CSARDLAIYEQYF. The V call is TRBV20-1, the J call TRBJ2-7; D might be TRBD2 (6 bases). CDR3 length: 13 residues. Germline assignment: CDR1 DFQATT and CDR2 SNEGSKA (reference sequence). Trimming took off 0 bases at V and 3 bases at J, with 9 bases between the two ends.

CDR3 residues: CASRPTGVNTEAFF. The CDR3 nucleotides read TGTGCCAGCAGACCTACAGGGGTGAACACTGAAGCTTTCTTT. The chain couples TRBV6-1 to TRBJ1-1; the match to TRBD1 covers 7 bases. V was clipped by 6 bases and J by 0 bases; unmatched bases: 4. This CDR3 is built from 14 residues. Germline CDR1 reads MNHNS; CDR2 reads SASEGT.

The CDR3 DNA is TGTGCCAGCAGCGCCCGCGGGCTGTTGGATTACGAGCAGTACTTC. Its translation: CASSARGLLDYEQYF. The chain combines TRBV12-3 or TRBV12-4 with TRBJ2-7, with a possible D match to TRBD2 (5 bases). CDR3 length: 15 amino acids. V was pared by 6 bases and J by 4 bases, with 19 bases between.